The 4 T cell receptor beta chains given below trace back to one sample, sequenced in a study of T cell repertoires in cytomegalovirus infection. TCRdb reprocessed the reads via MiXCR and lists one record per CDR3 protein. The sample lists roughly 920,000 distinct CDR3 sequences; roughly a third were seen once. Antigen specificity for these receptors is unknown. The sequenced sample was cultured CD8+ T cells from PBMCs, obtained from culture after CMV antigen stimulation. The receptors stem from a human donor in good health (CMV status not recorded). Some clones in this sample may be carry-over from other donors' samples.

There are many counts of this clonotype. The chain recombines TRBV7-8 with TRBJ2-5, with D possibly matching TRBD2 (6 bases). The ends were cut back, 3 bases at V and 2 bases at J, with 10 bases in the middle. The V gene's germline CDR1 is SGHVS and CDR2 FQNEAQ. The CDR3 covers 14 residues. Here the CDR3 DNA reads TGTGCCAGCAGCTTCCGACTAGTTCAAGAGACCCAGTACTTC. This gives the protein CASSFRLVQETQYF.

V gene TRBV27 combines with J gene TRBJ1-5, with D possibly being TRBD1 (5 bases). Germline CDR1 is MNHEY and CDR2 is SMNVEV (reference sequence). The CDR3 length is 14 residues. V lost 1 base to trimming and J lost 6 bases, with 10 bases between them. CDR3: CASSLYGGFQPQHF. CDR3 bases: TGTGCCAGCAGTTTATATGGGGGGTTTCAGCCCCAGCATTTT.

The chain links TRBV12-5 to TRBJ2-3; D not resolved. Deletions cut 7 bases from V and 2 bases from J, with 16 bases between. There are 15 residues in the CDR3. In germline, CDR1 is LGHNT, CDR2 FRNRAP. CDR3 sequence: CASDFPTGHTDTQYF. Written as DNA, the CDR3 is TGTGCTAGTGATTTCCCAACTGGGCACACAGATACGCAGTATTTT.

The table lists this clonotype with a few counts. V and J are TRBV25-1 and TRBJ2-6; maybe TRBD1 (5 bases). Between the trimmed V and J ends, which lost 8 bases and 4 bases, there was a span of 21 bases. Germline values: CDR1 MGHDK, CDR2 SYGVNS. The CDR3 runs 17 residues. The CDR3 region has the DNA TGTGCCAGCTTTTCCACCCGCCAGACAGACGGGGCCAACGTCCTGACTTTC. It yields the protein CASFSTRQTDGANVLTF.